These 13 T cell receptor beta chains originate from one sample sequenced in a study of yellow fever vaccine responses in identical twins. TCRdb redid the calling of the RT-PCR reads with MiXCR, one entry per CDR3 protein. Here the sample spans under 25,000 distinct CDR3 sequences, under 75% being singletons. The material was T cells from blood (PBMCs), unsorted or a sorted subset (not recorded which), obtained before or after yellow fever vaccination (not recorded which). The origin of the receptors is a young woman who received the yellow fever vaccine.

This chain links TRBV11-1 with TRBJ1-4; D call uncertain. The length of the CDR3 is 15 residues. V lost 0 bases and J 8 bases, leaving 13 bases between the germline ends. Germline CDR1 SGHAT, CDR2 FQDESV (reference sequence). The CDR3 loop is CASSLAHGVYEKLFF. The CDR3 DNA is TGTGCCAGCAGCTTAGCCCACGGGGTATACGAAAAACTGTTTTTT.

In its sample, this clonotype was seen a few times. The V and J genes are TRBV10-3 and TRBJ1-1, with TRBD1 as a possible D gene (6 bases). Germline values: CDR1 ENHRY, CDR2 SYGVKD. V lost 5 bases, J lost 1 base, and 11 bases lay in between. The CDR3 is 14 amino acids. DNA of the CDR3: TGTGCCATCAGTATGGGACAAGCGAACACTGAAGCTTTCTTT. Residues: CAISMGQANTEAFF.

Comments on this clonotype: The conserved phenylalanine or tryptophan normally closing the CDR3 is absent here, so this likely arose from a read error. The chain carries TRBV25-1 and TRBJ1-2, with TRBD1 identical over 9 bases. V lost 6 bases, J lost 4 bases, and 6 bases stayed unmatched. CDR3 length: 14 amino acids. Germline V gene sequence: CDR1 MGHDK, CDR2 SYGVNS. The CDR3 loop is CASRRPGQGYGYTL. The CDR3 DNA sequence: TGTGCCAGCAGGCGACCGGGACAGGGCTATGGCTACACCCTT.

The V gene is TRBV6-5, the J gene TRBJ2-3, with 7 bases matching TRBD2. CDR1 is MNHEY and CDR2 is SVGAGI in the germline V gene. The trim removed 0 bases at V and 2 bases at J, leaving 8 bases unmatched. The CDR3 consists of 17 residues. In DNA, the CDR3 is TGTGCCAGCAGTTACTCGATCCGACTAGCCGACACAGATACGCAGTATTTT. This sequence encodes CASSYSIRLADTDTQYF.

V usage is TRBV28 and J usage is TRBJ1-1; TRBD1 aligns across 7 bases. Germline V gene data show CDR1 as MDHEN and CDR2 as SYDVKM. With 6 bases clipped from V and 9 bases from J, the junction kept 7 bases outside the gene matches. The CDR3 sequence is 12 residues long. CDR3 residues: CASRDGTVKAFF. DNA for the CDR3: TGTGCCAGCAGGGACGGGACAGTTAAAGCTTTCTTT.

This clonotype occurred a few times. CDR3: CASSPSNTEAFF. CDR3 DNA: TGTGCCAGCTCACCCTCTAACACTGAAGCTTTCTTT. The chain links TRBV18 to TRBJ1-1; D ambiguous. The CDR3 runs 12 residues. The V and J ends lost 3 bases and 2 bases respectively, with 4 bases between them. In germline, CDR1 is KGHSH, CDR2 LQKENI.

The J gene is TRBJ2-7, the V gene TRBV2, with D tentatively TRBD1 (5 bases). Trimming left V 6 bases short and J 1 base short, with 7 bases between. CDR3 length: 12 amino acids. Germline CDR1 reads SNHLY; CDR2 reads FYNNEI. This CDR3 is CASRKGSYEQYF. DNA for the CDR3: TGTGCCAGCAGAAAGGGGTCCTACGAGCAGTACTTC.

This clonotype has just a few counts. The chain recombines TRBV5-1 with TRBJ2-7, with D hard to call. There are 15 residues in the CDR3. Germline CDR1 SGHRS, CDR2 YFSETQ. The V end lost 4 bases, the J end lost 3 bases, and 17 bases lay between the germline ends. As DNA, the CDR3 is TGCGCCAGCAGCCCTTTCGGTGGGCAGGACTACGAGCAGTACTTC. As protein: CASSPFGGQDYEQYF.

The rearrangement joins TRBV7-9 to TRBJ2-7; D is unclear. The CDR3 totals 10 residues. Trimming took 10 bases from V and 6 from J, leaving 10 bases between them. Per the germline V gene, CDR1 is SEHNR and CDR2 is FQNEAQ (reference sequence). CDR3 loop: CATRPGEQYF. For the CDR3, the DNA is TGTGCCACTCGCCCCGGCGAGCAGTACTTC.

This chain links TRBV2 with TRBJ2-3, with unresolved D. The V gene's germline CDR1 is SNHLY and CDR2 FYNNEI. This CDR3 has 13 amino acids. Trimming shortened V by 1 base and J by 6 bases, and 8 bases separated the two germline ends. CDR3 in DNA: TGTGCCAGCAGTGAAGACGAGACCGATACGCAGTATTTT. This codes for CASSEDETDTQYF.

This sequence joins TRBV27 and TRBJ2-7, with D unresolved. Trimming shortened V by 5 bases and J by 7 bases, and 15 bases separated the two germline ends. Germline values: CDR1 MNHEY, CDR2 SMNVEV (reference sequence). The CDR3 length is 13 residues. The CDR3 nucleotides are TGTGCCAGCAGTATGGGGTGGTCAAGTGAGCAGTACTTC. Amino acid sequence: CASSMGWSSEQYF.

This clonotype occurred once. The V call is TRBV27, the J call TRBJ2-7, with D tentatively TRBD1 (5 bases). CDR3 length equals 14 residues. V was clipped by 2 bases and J by 4 bases, with 12 bases between them. Germline V gives CDR1 MNHEY, CDR2 SMNVEV (reference sequence). CDR3 DNA sequence: TGTGCCAGCAGTTTAAAGGCAGGGATGTACGAGCAGTACTTC. Amino acid sequence: CASSLKAGMYEQYF.

The rearrangement links TRBV2 to TRBJ2-7, with D perhaps TRBD1 or TRBD2 (5 bases each). The CDR3 is 17 amino acids. V shed 5 bases and J shed 1 base, with 21 bases lying between them. In germline, CDR1 is SNHLY, CDR2 FYNNEI. Here the CDR3 DNA reads TGTGCCAGCAGTTCGGGTTTGGGGGAAATCGGGTCCTACGAGCAGTACTTC. This gives the protein CASSSGLGEIGSYEQYF.